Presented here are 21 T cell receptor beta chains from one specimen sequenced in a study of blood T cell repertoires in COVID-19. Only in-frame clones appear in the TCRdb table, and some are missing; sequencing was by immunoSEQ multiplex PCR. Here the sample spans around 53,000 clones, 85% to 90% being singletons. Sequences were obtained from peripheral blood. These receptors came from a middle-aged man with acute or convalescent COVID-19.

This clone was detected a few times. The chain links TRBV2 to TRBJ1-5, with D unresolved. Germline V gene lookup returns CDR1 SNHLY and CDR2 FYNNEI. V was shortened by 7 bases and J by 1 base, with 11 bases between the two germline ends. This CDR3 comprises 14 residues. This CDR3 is CASTEGWSNQPQHF. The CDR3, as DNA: TGTGCCAGCACCGAGGGCTGGAGCAATCAGCCCCAGCATTTT.

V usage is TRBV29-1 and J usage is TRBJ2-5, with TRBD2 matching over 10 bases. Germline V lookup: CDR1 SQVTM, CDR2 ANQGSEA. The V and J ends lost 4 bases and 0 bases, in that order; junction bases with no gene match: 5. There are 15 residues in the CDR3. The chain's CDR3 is CSVVGLAGDQETQYF. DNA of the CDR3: TGCAGCGTTGTAGGGCTAGCGGGGGACCAAGAGACCCAGTACTTC.

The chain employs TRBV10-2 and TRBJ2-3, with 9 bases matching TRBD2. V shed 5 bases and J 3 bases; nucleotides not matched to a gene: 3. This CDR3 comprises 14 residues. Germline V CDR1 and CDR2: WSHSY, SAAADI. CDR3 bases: TGCGCCAGCAGTCAAGCGGGAGGTACAGATACGCAGTATTTT. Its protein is CASSQAGGTDTQYF.

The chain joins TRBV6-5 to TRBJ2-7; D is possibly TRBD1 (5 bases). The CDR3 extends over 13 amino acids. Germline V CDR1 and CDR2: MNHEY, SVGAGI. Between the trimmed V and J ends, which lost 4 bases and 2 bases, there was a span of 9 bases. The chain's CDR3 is CASSSPTAYEQYF. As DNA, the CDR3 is TGTGCCAGCAGTTCTCCGACAGCCTACGAGCAGTACTTC.

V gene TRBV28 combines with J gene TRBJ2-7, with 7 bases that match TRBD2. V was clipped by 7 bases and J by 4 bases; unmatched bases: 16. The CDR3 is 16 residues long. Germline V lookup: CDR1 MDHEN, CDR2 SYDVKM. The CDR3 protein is CASTLIGSSGTYEQYF. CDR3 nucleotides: TGTGCCAGCACCCTTATCGGGTCTAGCGGTACTTACGAGCAGTACTTC.

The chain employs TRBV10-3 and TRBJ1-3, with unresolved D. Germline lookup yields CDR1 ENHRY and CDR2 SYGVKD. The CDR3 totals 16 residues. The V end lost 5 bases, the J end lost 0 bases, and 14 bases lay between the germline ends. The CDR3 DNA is TGTGCCATCAGTACGGGAGCCCGGAGCTCTGGAAACACCATATATTTT. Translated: CAISTGARSSGNTIYF.

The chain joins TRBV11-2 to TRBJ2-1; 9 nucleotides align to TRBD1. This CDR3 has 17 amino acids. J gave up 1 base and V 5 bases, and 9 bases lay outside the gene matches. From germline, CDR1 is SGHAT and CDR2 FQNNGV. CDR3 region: CASSTGTGLLSYNEQFF. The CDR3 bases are TGTGCCAGCAGCACCGGGACAGGGCTACTATCCTACAATGAGCAGTTCTTC.

The CDR3 loop reads CASSIGLALRDTQYF. CDR3 sequence (DNA): TGTGCCAGTAGTATAGGACTAGCGTTACGAGATACGCAGTATTTT. The chain employs TRBV19 and TRBJ2-3; 8 bases are shared with TRBD2. V shed 1 base, J shed 5 bases, and the junction held 5 bases outside the gene matches. This CDR3 contains 15 residues. Germline CDR1 reads LNHDA; CDR2 reads SQIVND (reference sequence).

The CDR3 DNA reads TGTGCCAGTAGTATTAGGGCCGGGAGGCCCCCCGGCTACGAGCAGTACTTC. Protein: CASSIRAGRPPGYEQYF. The chain combines TRBV19 with TRBJ2-7; 7 positions match TRBD2. Per germline, CDR1 LNHDA and CDR2 SQIVND (reference sequence). V gave up 3 bases and J gave up 3 bases; unmatched junction bases: 14. The CDR3 is 17 amino acids.

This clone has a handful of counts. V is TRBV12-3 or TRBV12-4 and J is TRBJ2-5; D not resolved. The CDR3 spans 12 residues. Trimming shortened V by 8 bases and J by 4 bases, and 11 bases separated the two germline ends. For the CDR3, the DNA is TGTGCCAGCTTTACGACTGGAGAGACCCAGTACTTC. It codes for CASFTTGETQYF.

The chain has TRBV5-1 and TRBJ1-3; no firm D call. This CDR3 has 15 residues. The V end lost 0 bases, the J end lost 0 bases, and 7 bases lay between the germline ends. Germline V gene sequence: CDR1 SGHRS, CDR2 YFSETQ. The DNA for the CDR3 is TGCGCCAGCAGCTTGGGGCTAGGCTCTGGAAACACCATATATTTT. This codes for CASSLGLGSGNTIYF.

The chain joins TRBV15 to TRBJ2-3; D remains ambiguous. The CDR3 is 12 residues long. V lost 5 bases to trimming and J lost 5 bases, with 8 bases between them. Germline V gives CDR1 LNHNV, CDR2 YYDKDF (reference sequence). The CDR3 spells CATSGLLDTQYF. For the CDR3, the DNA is TGTGCCACCAGCGGGCTATTAGATACGCAGTATTTT.

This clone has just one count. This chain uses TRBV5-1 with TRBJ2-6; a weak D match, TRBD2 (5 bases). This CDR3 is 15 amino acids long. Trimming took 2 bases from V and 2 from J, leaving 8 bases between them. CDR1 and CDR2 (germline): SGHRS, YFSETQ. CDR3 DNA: TGCGCCAGCAGCTTTAACGGGGCTGGGGCCAACGTCCTGACTTTC. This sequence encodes CASSFNGAGANVLTF.

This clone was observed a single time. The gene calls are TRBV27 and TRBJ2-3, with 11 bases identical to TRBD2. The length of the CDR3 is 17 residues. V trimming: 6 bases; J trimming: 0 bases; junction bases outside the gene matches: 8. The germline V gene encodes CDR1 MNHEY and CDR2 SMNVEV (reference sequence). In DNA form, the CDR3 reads TGTGCCAGCAGCCCGAGGGGGACTAGCGGTAGCACAGATACGCAGTATTTT. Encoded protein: CASSPRGTSGSTDTQYF.

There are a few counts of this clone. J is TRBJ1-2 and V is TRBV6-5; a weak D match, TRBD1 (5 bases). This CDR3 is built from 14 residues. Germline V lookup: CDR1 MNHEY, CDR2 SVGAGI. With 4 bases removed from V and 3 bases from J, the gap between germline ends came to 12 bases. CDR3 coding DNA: TGTGCCAGCAGTTGGGCAGGGAATTACTATGGCTACACCTTC. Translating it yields CASSWAGNYYGYTF.

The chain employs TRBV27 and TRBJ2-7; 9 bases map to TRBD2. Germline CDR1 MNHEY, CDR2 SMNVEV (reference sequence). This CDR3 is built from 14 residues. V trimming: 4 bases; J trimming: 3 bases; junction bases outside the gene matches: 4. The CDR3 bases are TGTGCCAGCAGTTCGACTAGCGGCTACTACGAGCAGTACTTC. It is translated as CASSSTSGYYEQYF.

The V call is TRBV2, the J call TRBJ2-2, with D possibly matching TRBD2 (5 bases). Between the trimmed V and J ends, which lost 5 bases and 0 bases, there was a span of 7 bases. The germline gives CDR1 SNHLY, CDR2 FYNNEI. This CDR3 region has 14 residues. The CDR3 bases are TGTGCCAGCAGTCCGGGAACGAACACCGGGGAGCTGTTTTTT. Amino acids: CASSPGTNTGELFF.

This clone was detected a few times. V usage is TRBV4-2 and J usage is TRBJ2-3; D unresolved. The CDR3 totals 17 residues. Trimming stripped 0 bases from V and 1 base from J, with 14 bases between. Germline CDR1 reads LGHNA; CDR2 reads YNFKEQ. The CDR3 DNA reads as TGTGCCAGCAGCCAAGAGCGGCCCCTCGTACGCACAGATACGCAGTATTTT. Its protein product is CASSQERPLVRTDTQYF.

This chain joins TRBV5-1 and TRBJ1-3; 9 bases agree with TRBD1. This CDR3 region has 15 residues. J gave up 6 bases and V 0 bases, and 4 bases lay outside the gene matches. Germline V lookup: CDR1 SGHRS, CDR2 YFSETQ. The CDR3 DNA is TGCGCCAGCAGCTTGGCGAGGACAGGGGAAAACACCATATATTTT. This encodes CASSLARTGENTIYF.

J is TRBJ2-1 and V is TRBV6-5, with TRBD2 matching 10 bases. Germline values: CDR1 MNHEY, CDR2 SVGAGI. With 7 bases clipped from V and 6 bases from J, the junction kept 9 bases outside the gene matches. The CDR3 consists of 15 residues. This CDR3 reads CASTLSSGSGNEQFF. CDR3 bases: TGTGCCAGCACCCTTTCTAGCGGGAGTGGCAATGAGCAGTTCTTC.

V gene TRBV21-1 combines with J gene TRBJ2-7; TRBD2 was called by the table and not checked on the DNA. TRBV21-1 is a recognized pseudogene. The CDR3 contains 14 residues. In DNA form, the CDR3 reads TGTGCCAGCAGCCCCCGTCAACTAGTTTCCGAGCAGTACTTC. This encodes CASSPRQLVSEQYF.